The 18 T cell receptor beta chains listed next were all sequenced from one sample in a study of tumor-infiltrating lymphocytes in primary liver carcinoma. Extraction also yielded germline DNA, while blood RNA was obtained from unsorted whole blood. The template, approximately 500 ng total RNA, yielded TCR beta cDNA made with a constant-region primer. Three rounds of nested multiplex PCR with slightly modified ARM-PCR produced TCR beta libraries. TRBV1-TRBV30 forward and Cbeta reverse primers drove the first two roughly 10-cycle rounds. One entry per CDR3 protein results from TCRdb running MiXCR on the multiplex PCR reads. This sample has approximately 210,000 distinct CDR3 sequences, with about two thirds found just once. The sample taken for sequencing was peripheral blood. All receptors derive from a woman aged 55-75 years with primary liver carcinoma and hepatitis B virus infection.

The rearrangement links TRBV11-2 to TRBJ2-1; perhaps TRBD2 as D (11 bases). CDR3 size: 19 residues. V lost 8 bases and J lost 4, with 30 bases in between. Germline CDR1 SGHAT, CDR2 FQNNGV. CDR3 sequence (DNA): TGTGCCAGCGGCGTCCGGGACAGGGGACTAGCGGAAGTTTACAATGAGCAGTTCTTC. Translated: CASGVRDRGLAEVYNEQFF.

Remarks on this clonotype: It may be a read error: a sequence one base away is much more abundant. The chain uses TRBV29-1 and TRBJ2-7, with TRBD1 matching over 9 bases. The length of the CDR3 is 14 residues. The J segment lost 6 bases and the V segment lost 3 bases, leaving 9 bases of the junction unmatched. Germline-derived CDR1 and CDR2 are SQVTM and ANQGSEA. The CDR3 bases are TGCAGCGTTGATGGTCGGGGACAGGGAGCCGAGCAGTACTTC. Residues: CSVDGRGQGAEQYF.

Remarks on this clonotype: A much larger clone differs from this one at a single base, so this may be a read error. The chain recombines TRBV6-5 with TRBJ2-7; tentative D call: TRBD2 (6 bases). The germline gives CDR1 MNHEY, CDR2 SVGAGI. The CDR3 is 17 amino acids. V was cut by 0 bases and J by 0 bases, with 15 bases left in between. CDR3 nucleotides: TGTGCCAGCAGTTACTCAAAGCTAGCGTCGAGCTCCTACGAGCAGTACTTC. It is translated as CASSYSKLASSSYEQYF.

The chain links TRBV27 to TRBJ2-1, with 7 bases fitting TRBD2. There are 18 residues in the CDR3. Trimming removed 0 bases from V and 6 bases from J; junction bases left unmatched: 14. The germline CDR1 and CDR2 sequences are MNHEY and SMNVEV (reference sequence). The CDR3 loop reads CASSLSPVRRGSFNEQFF. Here the CDR3 DNA reads TGTGCCAGCAGTTTATCCCCCGTAAGGCGCGGGAGTTTCAATGAGCAGTTCTTC.

As for this clonotype: A junction boundary mismatches the germline segment, possibly from a read error. This chain uses TRBV7-8 with TRBJ2-7, with 12 nucleotides matching TRBD2. The length of the CDR3 is 14 residues. The germline CDR1 and CDR2 sequences are SGHVS and FQNEAQ. The chain's CDR3 is CTSSSTSGRYEQYF. Here the CDR3 DNA reads TGTACCAGCAGCTCCACTAGCGGGAGGTACGAGCAGTACTTC.

In regard to this clonotype: Given a much more abundant clone one base away, this may be a read error. V usage is TRBV6-1 and J usage is TRBJ2-1, with 7 bases fitting TRBD2. The CDR3 spans 15 residues. Looked up from germline, CDR1 is MNHNS and CDR2 is SASEGT. CDR3 in DNA: TGTGCCAGCAGTGAGGCTAGCGGCTCCTTCAATGAGCAGTTCTTC. Translating it yields CASSEASGSFNEQFF.

Note on this clonotype: A much larger clone is a single base away; this may be a read error. The CDR3 bases are TGTGCCAGCAGCGTAGCACCTACAGGGGCTTGGGAGACCCAGTGCTTC. It encodes CASSVAPTGAWETQCF. This chain uses TRBV13 with TRBJ2-5; TRBD1 aligns across 7 bases. The V gene's germline CDR1 is PRHDT and CDR2 FYEKMQ (reference sequence). The CDR3 is 16 residues long.

This clonotype was observed a few times. The chain joins TRBV5-4 to TRBJ2-1; 7 positions match TRBD2. Trimming removed 0 bases from V and 7 bases from J; junction bases left unmatched: 7. The CDR3 contains 15 residues. Germline assignment: CDR1 SGHNT and CDR2 YYREEE (reference sequence). CDR3: CASSLGREGPNEQFF. CDR3 nucleotide sequence: TGTGCCAGCAGCTTGGGGAGGGAGGGCCCGAATGAGCAGTTCTTC.

Worth noting for this clonotype: A read error may produce the germline difference seen at one junction end. The V call is TRBV11-2, the J call TRBJ2-7, with a possible D match to TRBD1 (6 bases). The CDR3 totals 16 residues. Germline CDR1 SGHAT, CDR2 FQNNGV. This chain's CDR3 is CASSLSRARGTHEQYF. The CDR3 DNA reads as TGTGCTAGCAGCTTATCAAGGGCTAGGGGGACGCACGAGCAGTACTTC.

Notes on this clonotype: The junction differs from germline at one of its ends, possibly a read error. The genes are TRBV5-6 and TRBJ2-5; D is possibly TRBD2 (6 bases). CDR1 is SGHDT, CDR2 YYEEEE, per germline. The CDR3 extends over 14 amino acids. The chain's CDR3 is CASGLEGGLETQYF. The CDR3 DNA is TGTGCCAGCGGCTTGGAGGGTGGTCTAGAGACCCAGTACTTC.

V is TRBV10-3 and J is TRBJ2-3, with 7 bases matching TRBD1. The CDR3 contains 13 residues. With 9 bases clipped from V and 6 bases from J, the junction kept 9 bases outside the gene matches. Germline V gene data show CDR1 as ENHRY and CDR2 as SYGVKD. DNA of the CDR3: TGTGCCATGAAGGGGACAGCAACCGATACGCAGTATTTT. Protein product: CAMKGTATDTQYF.

This clonotype was seen at least ten times. One junction end does not reproduce the germline sequence, and a read error may be involved. The chain uses TRBV29-1 and TRBJ2-2; D unresolved. From germline, CDR1 is SQVTM and CDR2 ANQGSEA. The length of the CDR3 is 14 residues. This CDR3 is CSVGGLTNAGELFF. The CDR3 DNA reads TGCAGCGTTGGAGGCCTGACGAACGCCGGGGAGCTGTTTTTT.

In its sample, this clonotype was seen many times. The genes are TRBV10-3 and TRBJ2-2, with D possibly TRBD2 on 7 matching bases. The CDR3 consists of 15 residues. From germline, CDR1 is ENHRY and CDR2 SYGVKD. Deletions cut 3 bases from V and 3 bases from J, with 11 bases between. The CDR3 protein is CAISEGGGDTGELFF. CDR3 DNA sequence: TGTGCCATCAGTGAAGGCGGGGGCGACACCGGGGAGCTGTTTTTT.

A remark on this clonotype: Given a much more abundant clone one base away, this may be a read error. CDR3 region: CASSEREGETQCF. DNA of the CDR3: TGTGCCAGCAGTGAGCGGGAGGGAGAGACCCAGTGCTTC. V gene TRBV6-1 combines with J gene TRBJ2-5; 9 nucleotides align to TRBD2. Germline CDR1 and CDR2: MNHNS and SASEGT. The CDR3 sequence is 13 residues long.

This clonotype was seen ten or more times. The gene calls are TRBV6-5 and TRBJ1-5; D is perhaps TRBD1 (5 bases). The CDR3 totals 13 residues. Deletions cut 3 bases from V and 5 bases from J, with 8 bases between. The V gene's germline CDR1 is MNHEY and CDR2 SVGAGI. DNA of the CDR3: TGTGCCAGCAGTTATGGGGCGTATCAGCCCCAGCATTTT. Translated: CASSYGAYQPQHF.

The rearrangement uses TRBV5-6 and TRBJ2-7; 11 nucleotides line up with TRBD2. Losses at the gene ends were 7 bases for V and 7 bases for J; bases not matched to a gene: 16. This CDR3 region has 16 residues. CDR1 is SGHDT, CDR2 YYEEEE, per germline. CDR3 sequence: CASCPEGSGRAGEQYF. The DNA of the CDR3 is TGTGCCAGCTGCCCGGAGGGTAGCGGGAGGGCCGGGGAGCAGTACTTC.

Worth noting for this clonotype: This could be a read error, since a much larger clone is one nucleotide away. The chain couples TRBV12-3 or TRBV12-4 to TRBJ2-7; D call uncertain. V lost 0 bases to trimming and J lost 4 bases, with 7 bases between them. The CDR3 spans 13 residues. CDR3 DNA sequence: TGTGCCAGCAGTTTAGCACGTTTTTACGAGCAGTACTTC. Its protein product is CASSLARFYEQYF.

As regards this clonotype: It may be a read error: a sequence one base away is much more abundant. The rearrangement links TRBV10-1 to TRBJ2-1; maybe TRBD1 (6 bases). The CDR3 extends over 14 amino acids. Germline V CDR1 and CDR2: WNHNN, SYGVQD (reference sequence). The CDR3 coding sequence is TGCACCAGCAGCCCACAGGGCCCTTTCAATGAGCAGTTCTTC. Translation: CTSSPQGPFNEQFF.